A selection of T cell receptor beta chains follows, all from one sample in a study of cytomegalovirus exposure and HLA in healthy donors. Some clones are missing from TCRdb's copy, which holds only in-frame ones; the method was immunoSEQ multiplex PCR. Of about 100,000 clones detected, 73% appear once; the ten largest clones hold over 3%. Source material: PBMCs. These receptors all stem from a man aged 40-49 years in good health and CMV-seronegative. Both conserved end residues are part of each CDR3. Each record gives: clone size, V gene, D gene, J gene, CDR3 protein, CDR3 DNA. A D gene is named only where the DNA matches it firmly. Clone size is given for some rows only: seen once, a few or many times, or a class if the clone is expanded.

-,TRBV29-1,TRBD1,TRBJ1-2,CSVDTTGQGVNYGYTF,TGCAGCGTTGACACCACCGGACAGGGCGTTAACTATGGCTACACCTTC
-,TRBV5-6,TRBD1,TRBJ2-3,CASRYRGGADTQYF,TGTGCCAGCAGATACAGGGGTGGGGCAGATACGCAGTATTTT
few,TRBV5-6,TRBD2,TRBJ2-7,CASSNGLAGRSYEQYF,TGTGCCAGCAGCAACGGACTAGCGGGTCGATCCTACGAGCAGTACTTC
-,TRBV19,-,TRBJ1-1,CASSMRGTEAFF,TGTGCCAGTAGTATGAGAGGGACTGAAGCTTTCTTT
-,TRBV30,-,TRBJ2-2,CAWRVRANTGELFF,TGTGCCTGGCGGGTCAGGGCGAACACCGGGGAGCTGTTTTTT
few,TRBV6-5,-,TRBJ2-5,CASSPTQETQYF,TGTGCCAGCAGCCCGACTCAAGAGACCCAGTACTTC
-,TRBV7-8,-,TRBJ2-2,CASGAVAGNTGELFF,TGTGCCAGCGGCGCCGTGGCGGGGAACACCGGGGAGCTGTTTTTT
-,TRBV27,-,TRBJ2-1,CASLGTNEQFF,TGTGCCAGCCTCGGGACAAATGAGCAGTTCTTC
-,TRBV15,TRBD2,TRBJ2-3,CATSRGLAADTDTQYF,TGTGCCACCAGCAGAGGACTAGCGGCCGACACAGATACGCAGTATTTT
-,TRBV7-8,-,TRBJ2-7,CASRDARVSYEQYF,TGTGCCAGCAGGGACGCCAGGGTCTCCTACGAGCAGTACTTC
-,TRBV2,TRBD1,TRBJ2-7,CASIYTGGLYEQYF,TGTGCCAGCATCTACACAGGGGGGCTCTACGAGCAGTACTTC
-,TRBV7-3,TRBD1,TRBJ2-7,CASSLDRGYEQYF,TGTGCCAGCAGCTTGGACAGGGGCTACGAGCAGTACTTC
-,TRBV10-3,-,TRBJ2-3,CATLRGTPTDTQYF,TGTGCTACACTACGGGGAACCCCCACAGATACGCAGTATTTT
few,TRBV13,TRBD1,TRBJ1-2,CASSASRDRGPGRYGYTF,TGTGCCAGCAGCGCCAGTCGGGACAGGGGGCCGGGAAGGTATGGCTACACCTTC
-,TRBV9,-,TRBJ1-2,CASSDPGKDGYTF,TGTGCCAGCAGCGACCCGGGAAAAGATGGCTACACCTTC
few,TRBV7-2,-,TRBJ2-5,CASSLRTALETQYF,TGTGCCAGCAGCTTAAGGACAGCACTAGAGACCCAGTACTTC
-,TRBV27,-,TRBJ1-6,CASSLSGRPERGSPLHF,TGTGCCAGCAGTTTATCGGGCAGGCCAGAAAGGGGTTCACCCCTCCACTTT
few,TRBV5-1,-,TRBJ2-3,CASSLGTSTDTQYF,TGCGCCAGCAGCTTGGGTACTAGCACAGATACGCAGTATTTT
few,TRBV7-8,TRBD1,TRBJ2-1,CASSLGQGAALYNEQFF,TGTGCCAGCAGCTTAGGACAGGGAGCAGCGCTTTACAATGAGCAGTTCTTC
few,TRBV6-5,TRBD1,TRBJ1-2,CASTSRGFYGYTF,TGTGCCAGCACAAGCAGGGGGTTCTATGGCTACACCTTC
many,TRBV28,-,TRBJ1-1,CASSPLFLQGGDTEAFF,TGTGCCAGCAGTCCGCTATTTTTACAGGGAGGGGACACTGAAGCTTTCTTT
-,TRBV7-3,-,TRBJ2-5,CACSPYPGLTQYF,TGTGCCTGCAGCCCATACCCGGGACTTACCCAGTACTTC
-,TRBV15,TRBD2,TRBJ2-1,CATSRDQSGGLYNEQFF,TGTGCCACCAGCAGAGATCAAAGCGGGGGCCTTTACAATGAGCAGTTCTTC
-,TRBV27,TRBD2,TRBJ2-3,CASSPPGTSGSSTDTQYF,TGTGCCAGCAGTCCCCCCGGGACTAGCGGGAGTAGCACAGATACGCAGTATTTT
-,TRBV5-1,-,TRBJ1-1,CASSRNSGLNTEAFF,TGCGCCAGCAGCCGGAATTCGGGTCTTAATACTGAAGCTTTCTTT
-,TRBV7-3,-,TRBJ1-5,CAGPTLGRGGNQPQHF,TGTGCCGGACCAACACTCGGGAGAGGTGGCAATCAGCCCCAGCATTTT
-,TRBV11-3,TRBD2,TRBJ2-7,CASSYIPGGEYEQYF,TGTGCCAGCAGCTATATTCCGGGGGGGGAATACGAGCAGTACTTC
-,TRBV5-1,-,TRBJ2-7,CASSLSWGPLEQYF,TGCGCCAGCAGCTTGAGTTGGGGGCCTTTGGAGCAGTACTTC
-,TRBV4-1,TRBD1,TRBJ1-2,CASSLQKTKGARGYTF,TGCGCCAGCAGCCTGCAAAAAACCAAGGGGGCGCGAGGCTACACCTTC
-,TRBV5-4,TRBD1,TRBJ2-1,CASSLTGGYNEQFF,TGTGCCAGCAGCCTGACAGGGGGGTACAATGAGCAGTTCTTC
-,TRBV9,-,TRBJ1-3,CASSVSAGNTIYF,TGTGCCAGCAGCGTTTCGGCTGGAAACACCATATATTTT
-,TRBV7-3,-,TRBJ2-3,CASSKGQSTDTQYF,TGTGCCAGCAGCAAGGGACAAAGCACAGATACGCAGTATTTT
-,TRBV7-9,-,TRBJ1-2,CASSLVAGRGYTF,TGTGCCAGCAGCCTCGTGGCAGGGCGGGGCTACACCTTC
once,TRBV6-6,-,TRBJ2-5,CASSPLVMTPQETQYF,TGTGCCAGCAGTCCCCTCGTGATGACACCTCAAGAGACCCAGTACTTC
-,TRBV4-3,-,TRBJ2-2,CASSPPGIAGELFF,TGCGCCAGCAGCCCCCCAGGAATCGCCGGGGAGCTGTTTTTT